This paragraph reports one T cell receptor beta chain. TCRdb keeps only in-frame clones here, not all; method: immunoSEQ multiplex PCR. The repertoire has approximately 60,000 clones, 85% to 90% of them found once; the top ten carry about 5.7%. V lost 8 bases, J lost 0 bases, and 11 bases lay in between. Germline CDR1 and CDR2: ENHRY and SYGVKD. The CDR3 spans 14 residues. This specimen belongs to a study of T cell changes during pregnancy in multiple sclerosis. This chain connects TRBV10-3 to TRBJ2-4; no clear D gene. Specimen: peripheral blood from another person, used as feeder cells. The sequence derives from a human donor whose cells served as feeder cells for cultures in a pregnancy study. The CDR3 DNA reads as TGTGCCATCTCGAGCGACCTAGCCAAAAACATTCAGTACTTC. This translates into CAISSDLAKNIQYF.